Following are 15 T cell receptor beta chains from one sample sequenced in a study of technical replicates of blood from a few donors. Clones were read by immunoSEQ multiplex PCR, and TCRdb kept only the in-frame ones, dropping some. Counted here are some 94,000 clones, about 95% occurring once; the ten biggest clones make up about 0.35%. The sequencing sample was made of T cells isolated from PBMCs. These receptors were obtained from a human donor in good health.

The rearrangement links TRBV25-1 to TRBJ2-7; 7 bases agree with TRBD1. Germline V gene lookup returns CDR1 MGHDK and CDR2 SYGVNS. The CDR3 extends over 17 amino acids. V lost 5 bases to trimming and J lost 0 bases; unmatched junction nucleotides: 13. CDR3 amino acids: CASSLSRDSHFSYEQYF. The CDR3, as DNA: TGTGCCAGCAGTCTGTCCCGGGACAGCCATTTCTCCTACGAGCAGTACTTC.

The CDR3 spells CASSPDFNTEAFF. The DNA for the CDR3 is TGTGCCAGCAGCCCCGACTTCAACACTGAAGCTTTCTTT. The chain carries TRBV5-8 and TRBJ1-1; D gene unclear. The germline V and J ends were trimmed by 4 bases and 2 bases, with 9 bases remaining between them. The CDR3 has 13 residues. Germline V CDR1 and CDR2: SGHTS, YDEGEE. Filled out from reference TRBV5-8 and TRBJ1-1, the complete variable domain reads EAGVTQSPTHLIKTRGQQATLRCSPISGHTSVYWYQQALGLGLQFLLWYDEGEERNRGNFPPRFSGRQFPNYSSELNVNALELEDSALYLCASSPDFNTEAFFGQGTRLTVV.

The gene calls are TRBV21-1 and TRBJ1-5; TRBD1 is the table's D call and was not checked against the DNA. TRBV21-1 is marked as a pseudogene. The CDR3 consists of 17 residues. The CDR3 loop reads CASSGTGACTSNQPQHF. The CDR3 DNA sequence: TGTGCCAGCAGCGGTACAGGGGCTTGCACAAGCAATCAGCCCCAGCATTTT.

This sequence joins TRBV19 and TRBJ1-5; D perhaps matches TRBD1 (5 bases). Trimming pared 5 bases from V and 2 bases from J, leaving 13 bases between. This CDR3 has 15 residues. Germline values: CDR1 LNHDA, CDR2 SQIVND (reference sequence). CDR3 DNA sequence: TGTGCCAGTAGTCGGAGGGGAGAAGGCAATCAGCCCCAGCATTTT. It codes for CASSRRGEGNQPQHF.

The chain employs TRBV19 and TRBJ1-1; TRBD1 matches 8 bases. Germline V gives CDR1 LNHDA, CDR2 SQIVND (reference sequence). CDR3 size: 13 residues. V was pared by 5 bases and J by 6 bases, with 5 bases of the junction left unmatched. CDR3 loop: CASSPTGVPEAFF. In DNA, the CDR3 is TGTGCCAGTAGTCCGACAGGGGTCCCTGAAGCTTTCTTT.

The CDR3 bases are TGTGCCAGCAGCTCTTCCGGGACAGGGTCCTACGAGCAGTACTTC. Residues: CASSSSGTGSYEQYF. The rearrangement uses TRBV11-1 and TRBJ2-7, with 9 bases fitting TRBD1. J lost 1 base, V lost 4 bases, and 5 bases had no gene match. The CDR3 sequence is 15 residues long. In germline, CDR1 is SGHAT, CDR2 FQDESV (reference sequence). The whole variable domain, remainder taken from reference TRBV11-1 and TRBJ2-7, is EAEVAQSPRYKITEKSQAVAFWCDPISGHATLYWYRQILGQGPELLVQFQDESVVDDSQLPKDRFSAERLKGVDSTLKIQPAELGDSAMYLCASSSSGTGSYEQYFGPGTRLTVT.

CDR3 sequence: CASSRGAVTDTQYF. The CDR3 nucleotides read TGTGCCAGCAGCCGGGGGGCGGTCACAGATACGCAGTATTTT. This chain links TRBV9 with TRBJ2-3; D is perhaps TRBD2 (7 bases). The germline gives CDR1 SGDLS, CDR2 YYNGEE. V was cut by 4 bases and J by 2 bases, with 11 bases left in between. There are 14 residues in the CDR3.

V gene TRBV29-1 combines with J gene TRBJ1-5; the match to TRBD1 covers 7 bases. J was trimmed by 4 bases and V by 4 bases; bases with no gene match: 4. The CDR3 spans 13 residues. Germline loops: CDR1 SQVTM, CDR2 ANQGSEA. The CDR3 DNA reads TGCAGCGTTGGGAGGGGGCTAAATCAGCCCCAGCATTTT. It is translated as CSVGRGLNQPQHF.

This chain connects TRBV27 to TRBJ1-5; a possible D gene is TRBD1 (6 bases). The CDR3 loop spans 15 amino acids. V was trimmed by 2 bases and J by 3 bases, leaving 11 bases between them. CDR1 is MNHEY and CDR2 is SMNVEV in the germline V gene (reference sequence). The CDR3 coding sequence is TGTGCCAGCAGTTTAGGGGGCGGATCCAATCAGCCCCAGCATTTT. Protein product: CASSLGGGSNQPQHF.

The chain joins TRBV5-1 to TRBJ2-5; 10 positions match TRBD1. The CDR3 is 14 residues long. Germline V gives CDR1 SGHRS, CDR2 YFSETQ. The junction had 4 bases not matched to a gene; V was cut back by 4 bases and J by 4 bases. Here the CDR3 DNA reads TGCGCCAGCAGCAAAGGACAGGGGGGAGAGACCCAGTACTTC. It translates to CASSKGQGGETQYF.

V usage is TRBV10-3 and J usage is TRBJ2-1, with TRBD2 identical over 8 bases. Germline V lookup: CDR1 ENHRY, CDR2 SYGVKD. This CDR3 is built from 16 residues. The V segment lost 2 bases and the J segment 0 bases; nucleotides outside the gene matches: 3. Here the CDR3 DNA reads TGTGCCATCAGTGAGACTAGCGGCCCCTCCTACAATGAGCAGTTCTTC. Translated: CAISETSGPSYNEQFF.

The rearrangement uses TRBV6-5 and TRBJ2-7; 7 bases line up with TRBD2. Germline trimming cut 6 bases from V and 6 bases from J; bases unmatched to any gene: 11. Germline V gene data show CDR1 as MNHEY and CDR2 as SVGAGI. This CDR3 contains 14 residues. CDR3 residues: CASRPGTTSPEQYF. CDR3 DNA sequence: TGTGCCAGCAGGCCCGGGACTACCTCTCCCGAGCAGTACTTC.

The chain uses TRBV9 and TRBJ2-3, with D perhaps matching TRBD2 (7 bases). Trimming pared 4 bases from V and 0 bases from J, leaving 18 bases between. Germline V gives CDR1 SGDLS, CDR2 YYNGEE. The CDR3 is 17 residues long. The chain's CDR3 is CASSPRGGDTSTDTQYF. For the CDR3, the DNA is TGTGCCAGCAGCCCGAGAGGGGGGGACACCAGCACAGATACGCAGTATTTT. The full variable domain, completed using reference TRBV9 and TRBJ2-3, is DSGVTQTPKHLITATGQRVTLRCSPRSGDLSVYWYQQSLDQGLQFLIQYYNGEERAKGNILERFSAQQFPDLHSELNLSSLELGDSALYFCASSPRGGDTSTDTQYFGPGTRLTVL.

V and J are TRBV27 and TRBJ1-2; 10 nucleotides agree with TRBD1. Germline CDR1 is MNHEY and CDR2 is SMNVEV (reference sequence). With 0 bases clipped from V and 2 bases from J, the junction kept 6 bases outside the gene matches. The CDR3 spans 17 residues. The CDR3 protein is CASSLSRGGQGNYGYTF. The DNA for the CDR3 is TGTGCCAGCAGTTTATCTAGAGGGGGACAGGGGAACTATGGCTACACCTTC.

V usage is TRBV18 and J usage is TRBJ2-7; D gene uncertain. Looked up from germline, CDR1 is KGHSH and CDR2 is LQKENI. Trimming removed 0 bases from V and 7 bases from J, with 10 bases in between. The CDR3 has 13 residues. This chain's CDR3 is CASSPPVSSEQYF. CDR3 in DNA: TGTGCCAGCTCACCACCGGTTTCTAGTGAGCAGTACTTC.